This T cell receptor beta chain came from a study of blood T cell repertoires in COVID-19 (dated by TCRdb to the early 2020s). In terms of the full investigation: Samples from collaborators originated in the United States, Italy and Spain and spanned both the acute and convalescent phases of COVID-19. The material from the prospective study consisted of cDNA or gDNA derived from T cells, B-cell-depleted T cells, or PBMCs. Subjects who had been exposed to COVID-19, were actively infected with it, or had recovered from it provided the deeply sampled blood TCRbeta repertoires that made up the dataset. The repertoires were made available in a free public database intended to serve as a resource for research on the immune response to SARS-CoV-2. Samples were obtained from the ongoing ImmuneRACE study (first 160 participants) and from some 1,200 subjects provided by 6 global collaborators. The sample metadata nearly always contained a de-identified subject ID, COVID-19 status, age in years and sex. Where HLA class I and class II types were available, the types were taken from metadata supplied by the sample provider, not from assay-based typing.

Per the germline V gene, SGHDN is the CDR1 and FVKESK is the CDR2. Taken from cysteine to phenylalanine, the CDR3 has 13 residues. Only the CDR3 DNA is retained, 39 bases long and in frame from the first base. Deletion took 0 bases off V and 3 bases off J, with a span of 5 bases between the germline ends. Study-wide conclusions, independent of this receptor: How much clinical and demographic metadata was included differed by source and by participant, and the metadata was provided uncurated.

TCRbeta CDR3 regions were amplified from genomic DNA using the immunoSEQ Assay, a bias-controlled multiplex PCR. As for the authors' bioinformatics: The number of nucleated cells in each sample was estimated by amplification of reference gene primers within the assay. Sequence reads were collapsed and filtered to measure the absolute abundance of every unique TCRbeta CDR3 rearrangement. For each sample, productive Simpson clonality was calculated by taking the square root of Simpson's diversity index across productive rearrangements. Drawn from immuneACCESS, this table holds only the in-frame rearrangements with V and J called that TCRdb kept. Clones are partly lost; checked studies trace under half to an unresolved V gene and leave the rest unexplained. D and trimming come from the DNA, and the V and J calls and clone size come from that table. The sample records about 170,000 clones, 84% of which are singletons. The top ten clones comprise approximately 10% of the sample.

The collaborating institutions used their own protocols to collect whole blood in K2EDTA tubes. For TCRbeta analysis, collaborators shipped samples in one of three forms: frozen whole blood, isolated PBMCs, or DNA extracted from either of those sample types. Of note for this clone: What antigen it recognizes has not been identified. No much larger clonotype is one base removed from it; base qualities were not supplied.

The sequenced sample consisted of peripheral blood. The rearranged segments are TRBV14 and TRBJ2-5; no D gene can be assigned with confidence. This TCR derives from a man between 65 and 85 years old with active or convalescent COVID-19. Here is the DNA: TGTGCCAGCAGCCAAGATCCGGAAGAGACCCAGTACTTC. Translated, this gives CASSQDPEETQYF.